These T cell receptor beta chains were read from a single sample in a study of blood T cell repertoires in COVID-19. Assay used: immunoSEQ multiplex PCR; TCRdb lists only in-frame clones, some missing. The sample has under 350,000 clones, roughly 90% seen once. Sequenced input: peripheral blood. All receptors come from a woman in her twenties or thirties with COVID-19, enrolled during active disease. Each CDR3 is given with its conserved first and last residue. The order of the fields is V gene, clone size, CDR3 length, J gene, D gene, CDR3 protein, CDR3 DNA. The D gene is left open where the match is weak. The size field is filled for only some rows; it gives once, few, many or a size class.

v_gene: TRBV24-1; abundance: few; len: 15; j_gene: TRBJ2-2; d_gene: TRBD1; CDR3aa: CATSGTGGVSGELFF; CDR3nt: TGTGCCACCAGTGGGACAGGGGGCGTCAGCGGGGAGCTGTTTTTT
v_gene: TRBV6-2/TRBV6-3; abundance: -; len: 14; j_gene: TRBJ1-1; d_gene: -; CDR3aa: CASSYPQDRREAFF; CDR3nt: TGTGCCAGCAGTTACCCCCAGGACAGACGTGAAGCTTTCTTT
v_gene: TRBV18; abundance: -; len: 14; j_gene: TRBJ1-5; d_gene: -; CDR3aa: CASSRSQGNQPQHF; CDR3nt: TGTGCCAGCTCACGGTCCCAGGGAAATCAGCCCCAGCATTTT
v_gene: TRBV2; abundance: -; len: 11; j_gene: TRBJ2-5; d_gene: -; CDR3aa: CASKTQETQYF; CDR3nt: TGTGCCAGCAAAACACAGGAGACCCAGTACTTC
v_gene: TRBV7-2; abundance: -; len: 14; j_gene: TRBJ1-1; d_gene: -; CDR3aa: CASSLMTGNTEAFF; CDR3nt: TGTGCCAGCAGCTTAATGACAGGGAACACTGAAGCTTTCTTT
v_gene: TRBV5-1; abundance: -; len: 13; j_gene: TRBJ1-1; d_gene: -; CDR3aa: CASSVQGATEAFF; CDR3nt: TGCGCCAGCAGCGTACAGGGTGCCACTGAAGCTTTCTTT
v_gene: TRBV2; abundance: -; len: 14; j_gene: TRBJ1-2; d_gene: -; CDR3aa: CASTPDGGLYGYTF; CDR3nt: TGTGCCAGCACCCCTGATGGGGGACTCTATGGCTACACCTTC
v_gene: TRBV18; abundance: -; len: 12; j_gene: TRBJ1-1; d_gene: TRBD1; CDR3aa: CASSPPTGGAFF; CDR3nt: TGTGCCAGCTCACCACCGACAGGGGGAGCTTTCTTT
v_gene: TRBV27; abundance: -; len: 13; j_gene: TRBJ2-7; d_gene: -; CDR3aa: CASSLTGSYEQYF; CDR3nt: TGTGCCAGCAGTTTAACAGGGTCCTACGAGCAGTACTTC
v_gene: TRBV2; abundance: -; len: 15; j_gene: TRBJ2-1; d_gene: TRBD1; CDR3aa: CASSKTGGSYNEQFF; CDR3nt: TGTGCCAGCAGTAAGACAGGGGGGTCCTACAATGAGCAGTTCTTC
v_gene: TRBV6-5; abundance: -; len: 13; j_gene: TRBJ2-3; d_gene: -; CDR3aa: CASRGTGTPKQYF; CDR3nt: TGTGCCAGCAGGGGCACCGGGACTCCAAAGCAGTATTTT
v_gene: TRBV6-6; abundance: -; len: 13; j_gene: TRBJ1-1; d_gene: TRBD1; CDR3aa: CASVGTANTEAFF; CDR3nt: TGTGCCAGCGTTGGGACAGCGAACACTGAAGCTTTCTTT
v_gene: TRBV7-2; abundance: -; len: 12; j_gene: TRBJ1-2; d_gene: -; CDR3aa: CASSLLSYGYTF; CDR3nt: TGTGCCAGCAGCTTATTGAGCTATGGCTACACCTTC
v_gene: TRBV10-2; abundance: once; len: 12; j_gene: TRBJ2-2; d_gene: -; CDR3aa: CASGADGGELFF; CDR3nt: TGCGCCAGCGGAGCAGACGGCGGGGAGCTGTTTTTT
v_gene: TRBV29-1; abundance: -; len: 15; j_gene: TRBJ2-1; d_gene: -; CDR3aa: CSVELLDLAYNEQFF; CDR3nt: TGCAGCGTTGAACTGTTAGACCTAGCCTACAATGAGCAGTTCTTC
v_gene: TRBV2; abundance: few; len: 15; j_gene: TRBJ1-2; d_gene: TRBD1; CDR3aa: CASNARDRGNYGYTF; CDR3nt: TGTGCCAGCAATGCCCGGGACAGGGGGAACTATGGCTACACCTTC
v_gene: TRBV5-1; abundance: -; len: 15; j_gene: TRBJ2-5; d_gene: TRBD2; CDR3aa: CASSLVSGGAQTQYF; CDR3nt: TGCGCCAGCAGCTTGGTTAGCGGGGGGGCGCAGACCCAGTACTTC
v_gene: TRBV11-2; abundance: once; len: 13; j_gene: TRBJ2-4; d_gene: -; CDR3aa: CASSGGGRDIQYF; CDR3nt: TGTGCCAGCAGCGGGGGGGGCCGGGACATTCAGTACTTC
v_gene: TRBV7-2; abundance: few; len: 15; j_gene: TRBJ2-7; d_gene: TRBD1; CDR3aa: CASSLGDRGVYEQYF; CDR3nt: TGTGCCAGCAGCTTAGGTGACAGGGGAGTCTACGAGCAGTACTTC
v_gene: TRBV2; abundance: -; len: 18; j_gene: TRBJ2-2; d_gene: TRBD1; CDR3aa: CASRGDRVSWGDTGELFF; CDR3nt: TGTGCCAGCAGGGGGGACAGGGTGTCGTGGGGAGATACCGGGGAGCTGTTTTTT
v_gene: TRBV4-1; abundance: once; len: 13; j_gene: TRBJ2-1; d_gene: -; CDR3aa: CASSQDPGGEQFF; CDR3nt: TGCGCCAGCAGCCAAGATCCCGGGGGTGAGCAGTTCTTC
v_gene: TRBV7-2; abundance: -; len: 15; j_gene: TRBJ1-4; d_gene: -; CDR3aa: CASSLVSGEGEKLFF; CDR3nt: TGTGCCAGCAGCTTAGTGTCAGGGGAGGGTGAAAAACTGTTTTTT
v_gene: TRBV10-2; abundance: once; len: 16; j_gene: TRBJ1-1; d_gene: -; CDR3aa: CASSEFGSRSNTEAFF; CDR3nt: TGCGCCAGCAGTGAGTTTGGTTCTCGGTCGAACACTGAAGCTTTCTTT
v_gene: TRBV7-2; abundance: -; len: 19; j_gene: TRBJ2-6; d_gene: -; CDR3aa: CASSPRGGGGKTGANVLTF; CDR3nt: TGTGCCAGCAGCCCCCGAGGAGGAGGAGGCAAAACTGGGGCCAACGTCCTGACTTTC
v_gene: TRBV11-2; abundance: -; len: 11; j_gene: TRBJ2-5; d_gene: -; CDR3aa: CASSSQETQYF; CDR3nt: TGTGCCAGCAGCTCTCAAGAGACCCAGTACTTC
v_gene: TRBV4-2; abundance: -; len: 15; j_gene: TRBJ2-3; d_gene: TRBD2; CDR3aa: CASSQGLAGVDTQYF; CDR3nt: TGTGCCAGCAGCCAGGGACTAGCGGGGGTAGATACGCAGTATTTT
v_gene: TRBV7-9; abundance: -; len: 13; j_gene: TRBJ1-4; d_gene: -; CDR3aa: CASSSERNEKLFF; CDR3nt: TGTGCCAGCAGCTCAGAGAGGAATGAAAAACTGTTTTTT
v_gene: TRBV2; abundance: -; len: 18; j_gene: TRBJ1-2; d_gene: -; CDR3aa: CASSDLVFWAALTYGYTF; CDR3nt: TGTGCCAGCAGTGACCTGGTCTTTTGGGCAGCCCTAACCTATGGCTACACCTTC
v_gene: TRBV5-3; abundance: -; len: 15; j_gene: TRBJ1-4; d_gene: -; CDR3aa: CARTRDSLYNEKLFF; CDR3nt: TGTGCCAGAACCCGGGACTCCCTGTACAATGAAAAACTGTTTTTT
v_gene: TRBV19; abundance: -; len: 15; j_gene: TRBJ2-1; d_gene: -; CDR3aa: CASSRQAVRYSEQFF; CDR3nt: TGTGCCAGTAGTAGACAGGCTGTCAGGTACAGTGAGCAGTTCTTC
v_gene: TRBV19; abundance: -; len: 14; j_gene: TRBJ1-2; d_gene: TRBD1; CDR3aa: CASSRDRGIYGYTF; CDR3nt: TGTGCCAGTAGCCGGGACAGGGGAATCTATGGCTACACCTTC
v_gene: TRBV18; abundance: -; len: 14; j_gene: TRBJ2-5; d_gene: TRBD2; CDR3aa: CASSASGGRETQYF; CDR3nt: TGTGCCAGCTCAGCAAGCGGGGGGCGAGAGACCCAGTACTTC
v_gene: TRBV18; abundance: -; len: 16; j_gene: TRBJ2-1; d_gene: -; CDR3aa: CASSPLGARTYNEQFF; CDR3nt: TGTGCCAGCTCACCACTGGGGGCTCGCACCTACAATGAGCAGTTCTTC
v_gene: TRBV29-1; abundance: few; len: 12; j_gene: TRBJ1-1; d_gene: TRBD1; CDR3aa: CSVDRGLSEAFF; CDR3nt: TGCAGCGTAGACAGGGGGTTGTCTGAAGCTTTCTTT
v_gene: TRBV28; abundance: -; len: 13; j_gene: TRBJ1-2; d_gene: TRBD1; CDR3aa: CASSFRQGYGYTF; CDR3nt: TGTGCCAGCAGTTTTCGACAGGGCTATGGCTACACCTTC
v_gene: TRBV30; abundance: -; len: 15; j_gene: TRBJ1-2; d_gene: TRBD1; CDR3aa: CAWSRGQGDPYGYTF; CDR3nt: TGTGCCTGGAGTAGGGGACAGGGGGACCCTTATGGCTACACCTTC
v_gene: TRBV5-1; abundance: -; len: 16; j_gene: TRBJ2-6; d_gene: -; CDR3aa: CASSREVGPGANVLTF; CDR3nt: TGCGCCAGCAGCCGCGAAGTGGGCCCTGGGGCCAACGTCCTGACTTTC
v_gene: TRBV9; abundance: -; len: 16; j_gene: TRBJ2-5; d_gene: TRBD2; CDR3aa: CASSVVLAGGWETQYF; CDR3nt: TGTGCCAGCAGCGTAGTACTAGCGGGGGGTTGGGAGACCCAGTACTTC
v_gene: TRBV19; abundance: -; len: 13; j_gene: TRBJ1-5; d_gene: -; CDR3aa: CASSTGGNQPQHF; CDR3nt: TGTGCCAGTAGTACGGGTGGCAATCAGCCCCAGCATTTT
v_gene: TRBV28; abundance: few; len: 13; j_gene: TRBJ1-2; d_gene: -; CDR3aa: CASSIDRNYGYTF; CDR3nt: TGTGCCAGCAGTATCGACAGGAACTATGGCTACACCTTC
v_gene: TRBV18; abundance: -; len: 14; j_gene: TRBJ1-1; d_gene: -; CDR3aa: CASSPLRENTEAFF; CDR3nt: TGTGCCAGCTCACCTTTACGAGAGAACACTGAAGCTTTCTTT
v_gene: TRBV9; abundance: -; len: 16; j_gene: TRBJ1-4; d_gene: -; CDR3aa: CASSVGMGTRDEKLFF; CDR3nt: TGTGCCAGCAGCGTAGGCATGGGGACAAGAGATGAAAAACTGTTTTTT
v_gene: TRBV3-1/TRBV3-2; abundance: -; len: 15; j_gene: TRBJ2-2; d_gene: TRBD2; CDR3aa: CASSVLAGNTGELFF; CDR3nt: TGTGCCAGCAGCGTTCTAGCGGGGAACACCGGGGAGCTGTTTTTT
v_gene: TRBV5-1; abundance: -; len: 15; j_gene: TRBJ2-5; d_gene: -; CDR3aa: CASSATLGAGETQYF; CDR3nt: TGCGCCAGCAGCGCCACTTTGGGGGCAGGAGAGACCCAGTACTTC
v_gene: TRBV6-2/TRBV6-3; abundance: -; len: 17; j_gene: TRBJ1-2; d_gene: TRBD1; CDR3aa: CASSNPPRTGGKNGYTF; CDR3nt: TGTGCCAGCAGTAATCCCCCTCGGACAGGGGGGAAGAATGGCTACACCTTC
v_gene: TRBV6-6; abundance: -; len: 14; j_gene: TRBJ2-7; d_gene: -; CDR3aa: CASTRGVGGNEQYF; CDR3nt: TGTGCCAGCACCAGAGGTGTGGGCGGGAACGAGCAGTACTTC
v_gene: TRBV12-2; abundance: once; len: 17; j_gene: TRBJ1-4; d_gene: -; CDR3aa: CASRFGKDRGENEKLFF; CDR3nt: TGTGCAAGTCGCTTCGGAAAGGACAGGGGAGAAAATGAAAAACTGTTTTTT
v_gene: TRBV11-3; abundance: -; len: 13; j_gene: TRBJ1-3; d_gene: -; CDR3aa: CASSLESQNTIYF; CDR3nt: TGTGCCAGCAGCTTAGAATCCCAAAACACCATATATTTT
v_gene: TRBV4-2; abundance: -; len: 13; j_gene: TRBJ1-2; d_gene: -; CDR3aa: CASSQGGAVGYTF; CDR3nt: TGTGCCAGCAGCCAAGGAGGAGCAGTGGGCTACACCTTC
v_gene: TRBV6-5; abundance: few; len: 13; j_gene: TRBJ1-2; d_gene: -; CDR3aa: CASSYGGNYGYTF; CDR3nt: TGTGCCAGCAGTTACGGGGGGAACTATGGCTACACCTTC
v_gene: TRBV15; abundance: -; len: 16; j_gene: TRBJ2-1; d_gene: -; CDR3aa: CATSSPISGNYNEQFF; CDR3nt: TGTGCCACCAGCTCACCCATTTCGGGGAACTACAATGAGCAGTTCTTC
v_gene: TRBV7-6; abundance: -; len: 15; j_gene: TRBJ2-7; d_gene: -; CDR3aa: CASSLIGGPTYEQYF; CDR3nt: TGTGCCAGCAGCTTAATTGGGGGCCCGACCTACGAGCAGTACTTC
v_gene: TRBV2; abundance: -; len: 13; j_gene: TRBJ1-5; d_gene: TRBD1; CDR3aa: CASNPTGGQPQHF; CDR3nt: TGTGCCAGCAACCCGACAGGGGGTCAGCCCCAGCATTTT
v_gene: TRBV29-1; abundance: -; len: 13; j_gene: TRBJ1-2; d_gene: TRBD1; CDR3aa: CSVYSGGNAGYTF; CDR3nt: TGCAGCGTGTACTCAGGGGGGAACGCTGGCTACACCTTC